One and the same sample provided the 27 T cell receptor beta chains below, sequenced in a study of blood T cell repertoires in COVID-19. The data were produced by immunoSEQ multiplex PCR, yet TCRdb's version contains in-frame clones alone and is incomplete. The sample holds tens of thousands of clones; around four fifths are singletons and the top ten take under 50%. Source material: peripheral blood. These receptors originate from a woman aged 80 or older with active or convalescent COVID-19.

The chain has TRBV27 and TRBJ2-7; a weak D match, TRBD2 (5 bases). The germline V and J ends were trimmed by 5 bases and 4 bases, with 12 bases remaining between them. Germline CDR1 MNHEY, CDR2 SMNVEV (reference sequence). This CDR3 region has 13 residues. The CDR3 sequence is CASSPNLAYEQYF. The CDR3 region has the DNA TGTGCCAGCAGTCCAAATCTAGCTTACGAGCAGTACTTC.

V usage is TRBV28 and J usage is TRBJ1-2; TRBD1 might be the D (6 bases). Germline V gene lookup returns CDR1 MDHEN and CDR2 SYDVKM. The CDR3 runs 15 residues. V was trimmed by 8 bases and J by 4 bases, leaving 20 bases between them. In nucleotides, the CDR3 is TGTGCCAGCGCTGGATCGGACAGAAGTCTCTATGGCTACACCTTC. Translated, it gives CASAGSDRSLYGYTF.

The CDR3 reads CASSLSGQKNTEAFF. The CDR3 nucleotides are TGTGCCAGCAGCTTAAGCGGACAGAAGAACACTGAAGCTTTCTTT. The V and J genes are TRBV7-3 and TRBJ1-1; TRBD1 might be the D (6 bases). The V end lost 1 base, the J end lost 1 base, and 10 bases lay between the germline ends. CDR1 SGHTA and CDR2 FQGTGA come from the germline V gene. The CDR3 length is 15 residues.

The chain uses TRBV2 and TRBJ1-2; 10 bases agree with TRBD1. The CDR3 totals 14 residues. Germline CDR1 and CDR2: SNHLY and FYNNEI. J lost 7 bases, V lost 3 bases, and 5 bases had no gene match. The CDR3 sequence is CASSDHGTGAGYTF. CDR3 bases: TGTGCCAGCAGTGACCACGGGACAGGGGCTGGCTACACCTTC.

The chain uses TRBV28 and TRBJ2-7, with D unresolved. This CDR3 has 15 residues. Germline CDR1 and CDR2: MDHEN and SYDVKM. V was pared by 7 bases and J by 2 bases, with 18 bases between. The chain's CDR3 is CASTIGTTRAYEQYF. The CDR3 DNA is TGTGCCAGCACCATTGGAACTACTCGGGCCTACGAGCAGTACTTC.

A single count supports this clone. This chain links TRBV18 with TRBJ1-4, with TRBD1 identical over 8 bases. CDR1 KGHSH and CDR2 LQKENI come from the germline V gene. Losses at the gene ends were 4 bases for V and 8 bases for J; bases not matched to a gene: 6. The CDR3 has 14 residues. The CDR3: CASSLQGAGEKLFF. DNA of the CDR3: TGTGCCAGCTCACTCCAGGGGGCAGGCGAAAAACTGTTTTTT.

The chain employs TRBV5-6 and TRBJ1-2, with D hard to call. CDR3 length: 14 amino acids. CDR1 is SGHDT and CDR2 is YYEEEE in the germline V gene. Trimming took 1 base from V and 2 from J, leaving 9 bases between them. CDR3 sequence (DNA): TGTGCCAGCAGCTTGTTTCTCGCGAACTATGGCTACACCTTC. Its protein is CASSLFLANYGYTF.

This chain uses TRBV4-1 with TRBJ2-1; TRBD2 matches 13 bases. CDR1 is MGHRA and CDR2 is YSYEKL in the germline V gene. J was trimmed by 3 bases and V by 5 bases; bases with no gene match: 16. The CDR3 is made up of 20 amino acids. In nucleotides, the CDR3 is TGCGCCAGCAGCTCACCCTCCAGGACTAGCGGGAGAGGAAGCTACAATGAGCAGTTCTTC. Translated: CASSSPSRTSGRGSYNEQFF.

The V call is TRBV25-1, the J call TRBJ2-5; weak D call: TRBD2 (7 bases). Germline values: CDR1 MGHDK, CDR2 SYGVNS. Trimming removed 2 bases from V and 4 bases from J, with 23 bases in between. This CDR3 region has 18 residues. The DNA of the CDR3 is TGTGCCAGCAGTGAACGCTTTGGGGTTGGAGGGGGGGCAGAGACCCAGTACTTC. As protein: CASSERFGVGGGAETQYF.

This clone was counted a few times. This rearrangement joins TRBV19 to TRBJ2-1, with 15 bases that match TRBD2. The V gene's germline CDR1 is LNHDA and CDR2 SQIVND (reference sequence). Losses at the gene ends were 5 bases for V and 10 bases for J; bases not matched to a gene: 3. The CDR3 is made up of 14 amino acids. The CDR3 DNA follows: TGTGCCAGTAGTCCGGGGACTAGCGGGAGGGAGCAGTTCTTC. Its translation is CASSPGTSGREQFF.

The genes are TRBV7-9 and TRBJ1-1; D is undetermined. The CDR3 has 13 amino acids. V gave up 1 base and J gave up 6 bases, with 9 bases separating them. The V gene's germline CDR1 is SEHNR and CDR2 FQNEAQ (reference sequence). The CDR3 reads CASSLEYAAEAFF. The CDR3 DNA reads TGTGCCAGCAGCTTAGAGTATGCGGCTGAAGCTTTCTTT.

The chain uses TRBV27 and TRBJ2-1; 12 nucleotides match TRBD2. The CDR3 runs 14 residues. Germline V gene lookup returns CDR1 MNHEY and CDR2 SMNVEV (reference sequence). J lost 7 bases, V lost 6 bases, and 4 bases had no gene match. The CDR3 reads CASRGLAGFNEQFF. The CDR3 nucleotides are TGTGCCAGCAGGGGACTAGCGGGTTTTAATGAGCAGTTCTTC.

The rearrangement links TRBV18 to TRBJ2-3, with D uncertain. Trimming left V 3 bases short and J 1 base short, with 14 bases between. CDR3 size: 16 residues. Germline V lookup: CDR1 KGHSH, CDR2 LQKENI. Here the CDR3 reads CASSPLPSAGTDTQYF. The CDR3 nucleotides are TGTGCCAGCTCACCCTTGCCGAGCGCCGGCACAGATACGCAGTATTTT.

This clone was detected only a few times. The rearrangement uses TRBV7-9 and TRBJ1-5, with TRBD1 matching over 7 bases. The CDR3 spans 15 residues. V shed 5 bases and J 7 bases; nucleotides not matched to a gene: 11. Germline V lookup: CDR1 SEHNR, CDR2 FQNEAQ (reference sequence). The CDR3 here is CASSSLGRGKQPQHF. The CDR3 nucleotides read TGTGCCAGCAGCAGCCTCGGCAGGGGGAAGCAGCCCCAGCATTTT. Combining the CDR3 with reference TRBV7-9 and TRBJ1-5 gives the whole variable domain DTGVSQNPRHKITKRGQNVTFRCDPISEHNRLYWYRQTLGQGPEFLTYFQNEAQLEKSRLLSDRFSAERPKGSFSTLEIQRTEQGDSAMYLCASSSLGRGKQPQHFGDGTRLSIL.

The genes are TRBV9 and TRBJ2-1; TRBD1 matches at 7 bases. V shed 3 bases, J shed 3 bases, and the junction held 9 bases outside the gene matches. The CDR3 runs to 16 residues. From germline, CDR1 is SGDLS and CDR2 YYNGEE. The CDR3 sequence is CASSGRGGGFYNEQFF. In nucleotides, the CDR3 is TGTGCCAGCAGCGGGCGAGGGGGCGGATTCTACAATGAGCAGTTCTTC.

CDR3 amino acids: CASTERSYEQYF. CDR3 DNA sequence: TGTGCCAGCACGGAGAGAAGTTACGAGCAGTACTTC. The chain links TRBV6-5 to TRBJ2-7; D is unresolved. Germline CDR1 is MNHEY and CDR2 is SVGAGI. V dropped 7 bases and J dropped 4 bases, with 11 bases sitting between them. The CDR3 contains 12 residues.

V and J are TRBV10-3 and TRBJ2-3, with 7 bases that match TRBD1. This CDR3 comprises 16 residues. V shed 0 bases, J shed 0 bases, and the junction held 3 bases outside the gene matches. Germline assignment: CDR1 ENHRY and CDR2 SYGVKD. CDR3 coding DNA: TGTGCCATCAGTGAGTCGACAGGGTATAGCACAGATACGCAGTATTTT. Its translation is CAISESTGYSTDTQYF.

This sequence joins TRBV28 and TRBJ1-6; TRBD1 matches 8 bases. V lost 3 bases and J lost 6; bases outside the gene matches: 4. CDR3 size: 15 residues. Germline V gene data show CDR1 as MDHEN and CDR2 as SYDVKM. This chain's CDR3 is CASSLDRAANSPLHF. The CDR3 DNA reads TGTGCCAGCAGTTTGGACAGGGCAGCTAATTCACCCCTCCACTTT.

The rearrangement uses TRBV18 and TRBJ2-5, with 9 bases that match TRBD1. J gave up 3 bases and V 4 bases, and 12 bases lay outside the gene matches. Germline V lookup: CDR1 KGHSH, CDR2 LQKENI. This CDR3 is 17 amino acids long. Here the CDR3 DNA reads TGTGCCAGCTCACGTATGCAACAGGGGGCAGTTGAAGAGACCCAGTACTTC. Translated: CASSRMQQGAVEETQYF.

The chain combines TRBV28 with TRBJ1-2; no firm D call. This CDR3 comprises 14 residues. The V end was cut by 5 bases, the J end by 5 bases, with 15 bases between. Germline assignment: CDR1 MDHEN and CDR2 SYDVKM. The CDR3 spells CASSLLGREYGYTF. For the CDR3, the DNA is TGTGCCAGCAGTCTCCTGGGCAGAGAGTATGGCTACACCTTC.

V usage is TRBV19 and J usage is TRBJ1-4; no clear D. The length of the CDR3 is 15 residues. Germline CDR1 and CDR2: LNHDA and SQIVND (reference sequence). Trimming shortened V by 3 bases and J by 0 bases, and 8 bases separated the two germline ends. CDR3 nucleotides: TGTGCCAGTAGTATTCAGACTGCAACTAATGAAAAACTGTTTTTT. It encodes CASSIQTATNEKLFF.

This sequence joins TRBV30 and TRBJ2-1; D not resolved. Trimming took 7 bases from V and 9 from J, leaving 7 bases between them. The CDR3 has 9 residues. Per germline, CDR1 GTSNPN and CDR2 SVGIG (reference sequence). The chain's CDR3 is CAFRGEQFF. The DNA for the CDR3 is TGTGCCTTCCGAGGTGAGCAGTTCTTC.

This clone was counted once. V gene TRBV7-2 combines with J gene TRBJ2-3; D uncertain. Germline V gives CDR1 SGHTA, CDR2 FQGNSA. This CDR3 region has 14 residues. With 3 bases removed from V and 2 bases from J, the gap between germline ends came to 9 bases. This CDR3 reads CASSFGGYTDTQYF. CDR3 DNA: TGTGCCAGCAGCTTTGGCGGATACACAGATACGCAGTATTTT.

The table lists this clone with a count of one. The V gene is TRBV28, the J gene TRBJ2-5; D is perhaps TRBD1 (7 bases). This CDR3 contains 14 residues. Looked up from germline, CDR1 is MDHEN and CDR2 is SYDVKM. In nucleotides, the CDR3 is TGTGCTACAGACCGGGGGACAGCCCAAGAGACCCAGTACTTC. Its translation is CATDRGTAQETQYF.

This clone was observed a few times. V usage is TRBV19 and J usage is TRBJ1-2; the D gene is possibly TRBD1 (6 bases). The V end was cut by 8 bases, the J end by 1 base, with 20 bases between. CDR1 and CDR2 from the germline V gene are LNHDA and SQIVND (reference sequence). CDR3 size: 16 residues. CDR3 DNA sequence: TGTGCCAGTCCGAACGAAGGGGCAGGGGATAACTATGGCTACACCTTC. This gives the protein CASPNEGAGDNYGYTF.

The chain employs TRBV4-2 and TRBJ2-5; 8 bases match TRBD2. This CDR3 has 17 residues. The germline V gene encodes CDR1 LGHNA and CDR2 YNFKEQ. The V gene end was trimmed by 0 bases and the J gene end by 7 bases; junction bases not matched to a gene: 13. The CDR3 DNA reads as TGTGCCAGCAGCCAAGATTCGGCGGGACTAGTGGGCAGGACCCAGTACTTC. It translates to CASSQDSAGLVGRTQYF.

The chain uses TRBV28 and TRBJ2-7, with no clear D. Deletions cut 3 bases from V and 1 base from J, with 7 bases between. The CDR3 sequence is 13 residues long. The germline CDR1 and CDR2 sequences are MDHEN and SYDVKM. CDR3 DNA: TGTGCCAGCAGTTTGCGCGGTTCCTACGAGCAGTACTTC. As protein: CASSLRGSYEQYF.